The T cell receptor (beta chain) under discussion was sequenced for a study of T cells in Graves' hyperthyroidism and ophthalmopathy. Background on the study: Peripheral blood was taken when the disease was first diagnosed, before any treatment began.

CDR3 length: 12 residues. Deletions cut 1 base from V and 11 bases from J, with 11 bases between. Germline CDR1 reads LGHNT; CDR2 reads FRNRAP. The sample holds many counts of this clonotype. The antigen is undetermined. The investigators amplified TCR beta CDR3 regions from RNA transcripts. An initial round of RT-PCR targeting the TCR CDR3 relied on the HTBI primer set. MiXCR, applied by TCRdb to the multiplex PCR reads, yields one record per CDR3 protein. The sample lists about 350,000 distinct CDR3 sequences, approximately 15% seen once, with just under 25% in the top ten. Clinical symptoms, serum thyroxine and TRAb, thyroid ultrasound and orbital computed tomography were used for the diagnoses. PBMCs were collected from a roughly 10 ml volume of fresh peripheral blood. Overall study results and limits: Most clonotypes expanded in thyroid above 0.001 were likewise present in blood.

Sequences were obtained from blood. The receptor's source is a woman aged 25 to 39 with Graves' hyperthyroidism. The chain joins TRBV12-5 to TRBJ1-1; possibly TRBD1 for D (6 bases). The CDR3 region is CASGLGGRSAFF. The CDR3 DNA follows: TGTGCTAGTGGTTTGGGGGGGCGCTCGGCTTTCTTT. The entire variable domain, with the rest obtained from reference TRBV12-5 and TRBJ1-1, is as follows: DARVTQTPRHKVTEMGQEVTMRCQPILGHNTVFWYRQTMMQGLELLAYFRNRAPLDDSGMPKDRFSAEMPDATLATLKIQPSEPRDSAVYFCASGLGGRSAFFGQGTRLTVV.